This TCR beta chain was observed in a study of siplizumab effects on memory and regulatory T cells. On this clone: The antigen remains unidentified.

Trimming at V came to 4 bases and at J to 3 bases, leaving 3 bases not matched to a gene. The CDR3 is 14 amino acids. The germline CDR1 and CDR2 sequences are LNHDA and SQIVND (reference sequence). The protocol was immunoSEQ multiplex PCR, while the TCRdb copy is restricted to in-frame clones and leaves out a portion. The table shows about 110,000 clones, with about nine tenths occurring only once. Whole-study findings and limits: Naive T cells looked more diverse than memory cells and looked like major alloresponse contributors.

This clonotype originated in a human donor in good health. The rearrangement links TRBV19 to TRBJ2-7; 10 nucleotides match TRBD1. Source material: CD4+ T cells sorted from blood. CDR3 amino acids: CASSTTGGIYEQYF. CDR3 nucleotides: TGTGCCAGTAGTACGACAGGGGGCATCTACGAGCAGTACTTC.